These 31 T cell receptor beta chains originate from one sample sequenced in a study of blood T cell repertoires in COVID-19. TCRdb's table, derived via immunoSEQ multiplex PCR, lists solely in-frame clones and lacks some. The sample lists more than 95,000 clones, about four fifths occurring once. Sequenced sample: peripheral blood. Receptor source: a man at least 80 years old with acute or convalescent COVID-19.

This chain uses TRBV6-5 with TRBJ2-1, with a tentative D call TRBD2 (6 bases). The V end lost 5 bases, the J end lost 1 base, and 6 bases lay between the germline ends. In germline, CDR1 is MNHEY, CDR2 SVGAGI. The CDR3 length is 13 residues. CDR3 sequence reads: CASSRESYNEQFF. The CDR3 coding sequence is TGTGCCAGCAGTCGGGAGTCCTACAATGAGCAGTTCTTC.

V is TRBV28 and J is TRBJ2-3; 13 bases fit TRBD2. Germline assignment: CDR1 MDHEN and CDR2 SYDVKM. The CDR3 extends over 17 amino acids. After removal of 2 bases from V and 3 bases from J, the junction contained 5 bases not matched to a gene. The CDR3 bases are TGTGCCAGCAGTTTAATGAGGACTAGCGGGAGTACAGATACGCAGTATTTT. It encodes CASSLMRTSGSTDTQYF.

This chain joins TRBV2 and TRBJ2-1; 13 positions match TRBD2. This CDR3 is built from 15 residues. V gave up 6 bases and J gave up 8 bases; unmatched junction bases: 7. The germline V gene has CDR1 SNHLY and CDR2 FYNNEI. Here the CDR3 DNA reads TGTGCCAGCAGCACGACTAGCGGGAGGTTCCATGAGCAGTTCTTC. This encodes CASSTTSGRFHEQFF.

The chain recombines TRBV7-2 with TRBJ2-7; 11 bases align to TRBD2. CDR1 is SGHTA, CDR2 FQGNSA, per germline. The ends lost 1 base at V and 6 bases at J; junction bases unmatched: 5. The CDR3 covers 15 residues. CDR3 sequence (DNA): TGTGCCAGCAGCTTAGGGCTAGCGGGAGGCGCCGAGCAGTACTTC. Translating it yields CASSLGLAGGAEQYF.

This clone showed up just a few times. CDR3 region: CASSLEGRETPLNEKLFF. The CDR3 bases are TGCGCCAGCAGCTTGGAGGGGAGGGAGACTCCCCTTAATGAAAAACTGTTTTTT. The rearrangement uses TRBV5-1 and TRBJ1-4, with a possible D match to TRBD1 (5 bases). Germline V gene lookup returns CDR1 SGHRS and CDR2 YFSETQ. V shed 0 bases and J shed 4 bases, with 19 bases lying between them. This CDR3 has 18 residues.

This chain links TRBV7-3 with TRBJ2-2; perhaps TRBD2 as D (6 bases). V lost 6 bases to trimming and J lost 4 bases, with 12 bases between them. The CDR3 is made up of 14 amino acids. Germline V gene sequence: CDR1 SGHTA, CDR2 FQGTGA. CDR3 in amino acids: CASSKAGSTGELFF. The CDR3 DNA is TGTGCCAGCAGTAAAGCCGGGAGCACCGGGGAGCTGTTTTTT.

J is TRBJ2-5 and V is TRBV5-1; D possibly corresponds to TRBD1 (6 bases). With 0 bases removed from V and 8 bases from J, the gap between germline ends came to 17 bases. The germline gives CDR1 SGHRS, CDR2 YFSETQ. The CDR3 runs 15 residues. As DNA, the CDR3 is TGCGCCAGCAGCTTGGACCCAGGGGACCATGGAACCCAGTACTTC. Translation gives CASSLDPGDHGTQYF. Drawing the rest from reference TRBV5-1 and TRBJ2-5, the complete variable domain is KAGVTQTPRYLIKTRGQQVTLSCSPISGHRSVSWYQQTPGQGLQFLFEYFSETQRNKGNFPGRFSGRQFSNSRSEMNVSTLELGDSALYLCASSLDPGDHGTQYFGPGTRLLVL.

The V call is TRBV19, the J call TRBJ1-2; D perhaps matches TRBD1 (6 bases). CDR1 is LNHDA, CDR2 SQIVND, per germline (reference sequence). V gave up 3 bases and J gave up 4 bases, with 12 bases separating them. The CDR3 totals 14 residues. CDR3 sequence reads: CASSIGGRGYGYTF. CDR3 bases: TGTGCCAGTAGTATCGGGGGGCGAGGCTATGGCTACACCTTC.

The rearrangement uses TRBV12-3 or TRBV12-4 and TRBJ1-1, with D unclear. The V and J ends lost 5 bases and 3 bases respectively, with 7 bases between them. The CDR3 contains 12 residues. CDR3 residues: CASSHRDTEAFF. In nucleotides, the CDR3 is TGTGCCAGCAGTCACCGCGACACTGAAGCTTTCTTT.

The CDR3, as DNA: TGTGCCAGCAGTCGGACGGAGGTTACCAATTCACCCCTCCACTTT. It translates to CASSRTEVTNSPLHF. The chain recombines TRBV2 with TRBJ1-6; D call uncertain. V lost 5 bases, J lost 7 bases, and 15 bases lay in between. Germline V gives CDR1 SNHLY, CDR2 FYNNEI. The CDR3 extends over 15 amino acids.

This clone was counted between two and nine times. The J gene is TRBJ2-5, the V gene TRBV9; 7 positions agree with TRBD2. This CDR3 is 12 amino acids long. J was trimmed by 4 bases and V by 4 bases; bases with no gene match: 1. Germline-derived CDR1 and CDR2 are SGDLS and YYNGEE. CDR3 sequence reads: CASSPGGETQYF. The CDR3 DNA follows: TGTGCCAGCAGCCCGGGAGGAGAGACCCAGTACTTC. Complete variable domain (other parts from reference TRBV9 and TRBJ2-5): DSGVTQTPKHLITATGQRVTLRCSPRSGDLSVYWYQQSLDQGLQFLIQYYNGEERAKGNILERFSAQQFPDLHSELNLSSLELGDSALYFCASSPGGETQYFGPGTRLLVL.

The CDR3 region has the DNA TGCAGCGTCCAAACCGGGACAGGGGGCTACGAGCAGTACTTC. Residues: CSVQTGTGGYEQYF. The rearrangement uses TRBV29-1 and TRBJ2-7, with 11 nucleotides matching TRBD1. The CDR3 contains 14 residues. In germline, CDR1 is SQVTM, CDR2 ANQGSEA. After removal of 6 bases from V and 3 bases from J, the junction contained 7 bases not matched to a gene.

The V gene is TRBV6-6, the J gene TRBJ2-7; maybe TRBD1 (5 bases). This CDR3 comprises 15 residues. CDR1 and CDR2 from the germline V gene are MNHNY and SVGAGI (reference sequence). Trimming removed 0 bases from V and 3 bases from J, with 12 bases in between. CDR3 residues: CASSYSTESVYEQYF. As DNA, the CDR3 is TGTGCCAGCAGTTACTCGACAGAATCTGTCTACGAGCAGTACTTC.

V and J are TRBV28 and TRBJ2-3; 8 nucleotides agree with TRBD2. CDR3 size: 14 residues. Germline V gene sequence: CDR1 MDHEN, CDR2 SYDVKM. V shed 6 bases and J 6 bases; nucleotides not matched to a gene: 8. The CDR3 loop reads CASRESGRGDTQYF. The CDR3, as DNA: TGTGCCAGCAGGGAGAGCGGGAGAGGGGATACGCAGTATTTT.

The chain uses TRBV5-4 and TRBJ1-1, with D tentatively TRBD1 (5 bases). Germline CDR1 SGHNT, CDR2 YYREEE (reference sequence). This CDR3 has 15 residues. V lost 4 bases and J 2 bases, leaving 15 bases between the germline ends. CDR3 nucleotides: TGTGCCAGCAGCCCCTACGGGGGGGGAAACACTGAAGCTTTCTTT. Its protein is CASSPYGGGNTEAFF.

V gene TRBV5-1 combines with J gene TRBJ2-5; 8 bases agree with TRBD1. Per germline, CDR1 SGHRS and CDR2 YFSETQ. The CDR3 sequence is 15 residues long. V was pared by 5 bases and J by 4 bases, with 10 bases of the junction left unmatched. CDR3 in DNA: TGCGCCAGCAGATTTGGACAGGGTGTACGAGAGACCCAGTACTTC. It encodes CASRFGQGVRETQYF.

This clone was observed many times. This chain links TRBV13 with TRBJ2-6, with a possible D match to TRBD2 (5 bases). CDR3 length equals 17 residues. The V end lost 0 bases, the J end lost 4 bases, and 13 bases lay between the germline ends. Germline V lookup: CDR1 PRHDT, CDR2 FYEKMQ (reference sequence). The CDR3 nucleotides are TGTGCCAGCAGCTTAGGCCTCCGGGGATCCGGGGCCAACGTCCTGACTTTC. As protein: CASSLGLRGSGANVLTF.

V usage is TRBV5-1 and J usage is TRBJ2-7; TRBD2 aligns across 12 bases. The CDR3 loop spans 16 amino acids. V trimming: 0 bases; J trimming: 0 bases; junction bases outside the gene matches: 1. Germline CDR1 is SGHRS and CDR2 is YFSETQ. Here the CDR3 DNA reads TGCGCCAGCAGCTTGGGGACTAGCGGGGACTCCTACGAGCAGTACTTC. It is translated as CASSLGTSGDSYEQYF.

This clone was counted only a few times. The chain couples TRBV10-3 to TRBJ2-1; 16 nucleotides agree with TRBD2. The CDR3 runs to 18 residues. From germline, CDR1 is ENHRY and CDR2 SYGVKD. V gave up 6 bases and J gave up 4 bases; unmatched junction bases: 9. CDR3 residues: CAIRGLAGGSESYNEQFF. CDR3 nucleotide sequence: TGTGCCATCAGGGGACTAGCGGGAGGGTCCGAAAGTTACAATGAGCAGTTCTTC.

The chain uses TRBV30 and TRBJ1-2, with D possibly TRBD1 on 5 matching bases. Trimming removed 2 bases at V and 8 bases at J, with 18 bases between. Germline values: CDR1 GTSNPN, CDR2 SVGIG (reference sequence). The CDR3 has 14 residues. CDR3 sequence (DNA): TGTGCCTGGAGTATGTCTCGGGGGAAAGGCGGCTACACCTTC. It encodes CAWSMSRGKGGYTF.

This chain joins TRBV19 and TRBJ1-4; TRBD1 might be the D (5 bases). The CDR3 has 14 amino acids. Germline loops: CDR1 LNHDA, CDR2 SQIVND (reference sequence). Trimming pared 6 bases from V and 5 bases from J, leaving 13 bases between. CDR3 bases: TGTGCCAGTAGGCGGAGGGGCGGAAATGAAAAACTGTTTTTT. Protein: CASRRRGGNEKLFF.

CDR3 DNA: TGTGCCAGCCGGACGGGAGCCTATGGCTACACCTTC. Translating it yields CASRTGAYGYTF. The chain recombines TRBV28 with TRBJ1-2; D call uncertain. The length of the CDR3 is 12 residues. V was cut by 8 bases and J by 4 bases, with 11 bases left in between. Germline CDR1 reads MDHEN; CDR2 reads SYDVKM.

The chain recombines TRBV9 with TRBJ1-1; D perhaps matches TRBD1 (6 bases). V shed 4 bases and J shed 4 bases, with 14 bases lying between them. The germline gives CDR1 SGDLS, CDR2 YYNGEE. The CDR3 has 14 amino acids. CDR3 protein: CASSPQGSRTEAFF. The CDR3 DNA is TGTGCCAGCAGCCCACAGGGAAGTCGCACTGAAGCTTTCTTT.

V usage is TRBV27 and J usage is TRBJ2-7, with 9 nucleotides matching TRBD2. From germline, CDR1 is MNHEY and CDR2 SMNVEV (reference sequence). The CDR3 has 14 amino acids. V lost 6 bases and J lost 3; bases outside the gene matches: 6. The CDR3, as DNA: TGTGCCAGCAGACGGACTAGCGCCGACTACGAGCAGTACTTC. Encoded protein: CASRRTSADYEQYF.

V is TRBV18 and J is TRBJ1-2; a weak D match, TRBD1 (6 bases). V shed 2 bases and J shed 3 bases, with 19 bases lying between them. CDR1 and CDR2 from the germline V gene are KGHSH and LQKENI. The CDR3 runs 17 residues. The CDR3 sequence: CASSPGWQGTVDYGYTF. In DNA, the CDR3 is TGTGCCAGCTCACCAGGGTGGCAGGGGACGGTGGACTATGGCTACACCTTC.

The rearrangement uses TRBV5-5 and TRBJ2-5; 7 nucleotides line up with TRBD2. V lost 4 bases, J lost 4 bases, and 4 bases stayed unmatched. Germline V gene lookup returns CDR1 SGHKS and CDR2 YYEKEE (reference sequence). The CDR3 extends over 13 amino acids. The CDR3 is CASSRGSSETQYF. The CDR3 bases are TGTGCCAGCAGCCGCGGGAGTTCAGAGACCCAGTACTTC.

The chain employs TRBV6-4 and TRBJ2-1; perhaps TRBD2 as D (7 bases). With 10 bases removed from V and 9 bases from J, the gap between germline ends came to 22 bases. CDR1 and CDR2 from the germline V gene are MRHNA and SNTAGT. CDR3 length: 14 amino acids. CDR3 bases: TGTGCCAAGGGGGGGCGGGATCCCCTGGGTGAGCAGTTCTTC. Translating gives CAKGGRDPLGEQFF.

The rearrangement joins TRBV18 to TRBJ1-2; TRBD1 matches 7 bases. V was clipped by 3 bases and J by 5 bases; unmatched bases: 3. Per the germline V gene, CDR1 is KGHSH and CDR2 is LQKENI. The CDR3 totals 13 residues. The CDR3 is CASSPRGTYGYTF. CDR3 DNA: TGTGCCAGCTCACCCAGGGGGACGTATGGCTACACCTTC.

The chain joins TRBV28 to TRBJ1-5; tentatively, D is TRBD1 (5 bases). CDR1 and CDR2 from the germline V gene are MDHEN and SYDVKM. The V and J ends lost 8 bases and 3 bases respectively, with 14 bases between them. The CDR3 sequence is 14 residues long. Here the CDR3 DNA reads TGTGCCAGCTCAACTCAGGGCTCCAATCAGCCCCAGCATTTT. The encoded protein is CASSTQGSNQPQHF.

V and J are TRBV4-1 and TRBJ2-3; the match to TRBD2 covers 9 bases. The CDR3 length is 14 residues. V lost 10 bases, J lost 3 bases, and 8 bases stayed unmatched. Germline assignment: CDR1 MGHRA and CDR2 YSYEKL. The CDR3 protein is CATQAGGSTDTQYF. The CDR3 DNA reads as TGCGCCACCCAAGCGGGAGGCTCGACAGATACGCAGTATTTT.

This chain's CDR3 is CASSLTGDSGANVLTF. The DNA for the CDR3 is TGTGCCAGCAGCTTGACAGGGGACTCTGGGGCCAACGTCCTGACTTTC. V is TRBV13 and J is TRBJ2-6; TRBD1 agrees at 8 bases. Trimming at V came to 3 bases and at J to 0 bases, leaving 1 base not matched to a gene. This CDR3 spans 16 amino acids. CDR1 is PRHDT, CDR2 FYEKMQ, per germline (reference sequence).